This section outlines one T cell receptor (beta chain) sequence together with its context. This record belongs to a study of technical replicates of blood from a few donors. The CDR3 runs to 16 residues. V shed 3 bases and J shed 3 bases, with 16 bases lying between them. From germline, CDR1 is SGHDT and CDR2 YYEEEE. Repertoires were generated with immunoSEQ multiplex PCR, while TCRdb's copy carries only in-frame clones and drops some. Of around 97,000 clones listed, around 96% are singletons. The TCR sequence derives from a human donor in good health. The material sequenced was T cells isolated from PBMCs. V is TRBV5-6 and J is TRBJ1-5; D is unclear. The CDR3 region has the DNA TGTGCCAGCAGCTCCCGCGGGTCAGCCCACAATCAGCCCCAGCATTTT. It translates to CASSSRGSAHNQPQHF.